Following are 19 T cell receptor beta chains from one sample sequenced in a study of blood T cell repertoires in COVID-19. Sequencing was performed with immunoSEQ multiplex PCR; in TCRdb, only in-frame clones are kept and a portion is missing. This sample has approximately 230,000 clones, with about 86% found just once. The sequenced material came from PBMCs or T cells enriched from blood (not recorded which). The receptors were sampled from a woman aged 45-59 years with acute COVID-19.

Here the CDR3 DNA reads TGTGCCAGCAGCTTAGCGGGAGGGCCGGGCAATGAGCAGTTCTTC. It is translated as CASSLAGGPGNEQFF. This chain uses TRBV11-3 with TRBJ2-1, with 8 bases that match TRBD2. V shed 1 base, J shed 6 bases, and the junction held 5 bases outside the gene matches. CDR1 and CDR2 (germline): SGHNT, YENEEA. CDR3 length: 15 amino acids. Based on the CDR3 plus reference TRBV11-3 and TRBJ2-1, the full variable domain is EAGVVQSPRYKIIEKKQPVAFWCNPISGHNTLYWYLQNLGQGPELLIRYENEEAVDDSQLPKDRFSAERLKGVDSTLKIQPAELGDSAVYLCASSLAGGPGNEQFFGPGTRLTVL.

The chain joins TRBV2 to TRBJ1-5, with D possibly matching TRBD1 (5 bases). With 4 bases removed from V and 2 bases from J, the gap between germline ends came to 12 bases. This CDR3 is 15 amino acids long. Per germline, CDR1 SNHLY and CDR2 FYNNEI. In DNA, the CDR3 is TGTGCCAGCAGTGTTCAGGGTTGGCGCAATCAGCCCCAGCATTTT. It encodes CASSVQGWRNQPQHF. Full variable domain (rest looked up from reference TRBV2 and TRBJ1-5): EPEVTQTPSHQVTQMGQEVILRCVPISNHLYFYWYRQILGQKVEFLVSFYNNEISEKSEIFDDQFSVERPDGSNFTLKIRSTKLEDSAMYFCASSVQGWRNQPQHFGDGTRLSIL.

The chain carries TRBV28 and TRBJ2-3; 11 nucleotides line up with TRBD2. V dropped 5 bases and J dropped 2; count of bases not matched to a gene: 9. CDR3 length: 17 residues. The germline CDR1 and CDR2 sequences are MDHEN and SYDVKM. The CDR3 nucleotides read TGTGCCAGCAGTCCGATAGGGACTAGCGGAAACACAGATACGCAGTATTTT. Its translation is CASSPIGTSGNTDTQYF.

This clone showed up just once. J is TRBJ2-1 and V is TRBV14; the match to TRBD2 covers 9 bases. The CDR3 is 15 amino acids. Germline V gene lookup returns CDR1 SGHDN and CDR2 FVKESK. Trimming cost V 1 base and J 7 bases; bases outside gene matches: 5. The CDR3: CASSQVAGGLNEQFF. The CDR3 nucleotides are TGTGCCAGCAGCCAAGTGGCGGGAGGGCTAAATGAGCAGTTCTTC.

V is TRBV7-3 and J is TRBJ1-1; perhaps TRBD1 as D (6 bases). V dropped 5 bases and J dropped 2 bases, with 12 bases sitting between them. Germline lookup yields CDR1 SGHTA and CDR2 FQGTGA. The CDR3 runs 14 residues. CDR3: CASSRGQHNTEAFF. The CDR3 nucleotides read TGTGCCAGCAGCCGCGGACAGCACAACACTGAAGCTTTCTTT. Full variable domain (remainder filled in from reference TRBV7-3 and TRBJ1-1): GAGVSQTPSNKVTEKGKYVELRCDPISGHTALYWYRQSLGQGPEFLIYFQGTGAADDSGLPNDRFFAVRPEGSVSTLKIQRTERGDSAVYLCASSRGQHNTEAFFGQGTRLTVV.

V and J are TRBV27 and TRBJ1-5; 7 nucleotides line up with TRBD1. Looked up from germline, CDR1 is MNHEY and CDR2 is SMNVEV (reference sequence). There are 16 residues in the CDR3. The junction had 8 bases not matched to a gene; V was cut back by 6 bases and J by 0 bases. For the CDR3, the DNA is TGTGCCAGCAGCCCAGAGGGACAGTTTAGCAATCAGCCCCAGCATTTT. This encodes CASSPEGQFSNQPQHF.

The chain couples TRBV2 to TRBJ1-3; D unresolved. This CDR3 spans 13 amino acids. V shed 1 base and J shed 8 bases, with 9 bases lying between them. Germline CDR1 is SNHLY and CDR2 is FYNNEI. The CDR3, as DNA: TGTGCCAGCAGTGAAGATTCTCGGGACACCATATATTTT. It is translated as CASSEDSRDTIYF.

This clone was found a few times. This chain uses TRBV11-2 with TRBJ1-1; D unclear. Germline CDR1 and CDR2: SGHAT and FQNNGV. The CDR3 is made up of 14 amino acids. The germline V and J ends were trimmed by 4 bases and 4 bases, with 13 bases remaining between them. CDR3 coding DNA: TGTGCCAGCAGCTACGACTTAAGGAGCACTGAAGCTTTCTTT. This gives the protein CASSYDLRSTEAFF.

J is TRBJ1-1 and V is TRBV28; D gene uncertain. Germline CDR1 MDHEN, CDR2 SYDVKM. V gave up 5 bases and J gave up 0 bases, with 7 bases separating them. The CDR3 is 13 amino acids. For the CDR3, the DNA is TGTGCCAGCAGTCCTCAGGTGAACACTGAAGCTTTCTTT. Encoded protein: CASSPQVNTEAFF.

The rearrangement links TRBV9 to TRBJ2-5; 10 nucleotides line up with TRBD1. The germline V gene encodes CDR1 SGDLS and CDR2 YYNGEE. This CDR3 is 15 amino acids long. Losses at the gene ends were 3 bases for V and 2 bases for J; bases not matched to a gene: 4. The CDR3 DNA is TGTGCCAGCAGCGGGGGACAGGGGCGGCAAGAGACCCAGTACTTC. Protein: CASSGGQGRQETQYF.

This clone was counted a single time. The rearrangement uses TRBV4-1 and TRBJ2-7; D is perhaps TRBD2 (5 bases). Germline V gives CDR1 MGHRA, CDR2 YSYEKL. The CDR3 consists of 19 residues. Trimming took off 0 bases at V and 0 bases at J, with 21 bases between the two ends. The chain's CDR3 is CASSQESGRARPHSYEQYF. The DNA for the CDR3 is TGCGCCAGCAGCCAAGAATCGGGAAGGGCGCGACCCCACTCCTACGAGCAGTACTTC.

The CDR3 is CAWSWSGGYNEQFF. CDR3 nucleotide sequence: TGTGCCTGGAGTTGGTCAGGGGGCTACAATGAGCAGTTCTTC. The genes are TRBV30 and TRBJ2-1; 7 bases fit TRBD1. In germline, CDR1 is GTSNPN, CDR2 SVGIG (reference sequence). The CDR3 extends over 14 amino acids. Trimming cost V 2 bases and J 3 bases; bases outside gene matches: 4.

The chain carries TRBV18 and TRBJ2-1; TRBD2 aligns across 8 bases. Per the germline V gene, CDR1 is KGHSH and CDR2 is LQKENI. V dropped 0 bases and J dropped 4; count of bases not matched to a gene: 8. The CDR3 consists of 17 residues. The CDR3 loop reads CASSPPLGRAKYNEQFF. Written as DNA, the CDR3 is TGTGCCAGCTCACCACCGCTCGGGAGGGCCAAATACAATGAGCAGTTCTTC.

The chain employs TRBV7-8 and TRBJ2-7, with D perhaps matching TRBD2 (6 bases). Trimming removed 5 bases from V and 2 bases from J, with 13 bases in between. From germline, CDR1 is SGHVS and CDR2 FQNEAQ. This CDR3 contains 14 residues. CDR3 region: CASSPGLPPYEQYF. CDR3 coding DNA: TGTGCCAGCAGCCCGGGACTTCCTCCCTACGAGCAGTACTTC.

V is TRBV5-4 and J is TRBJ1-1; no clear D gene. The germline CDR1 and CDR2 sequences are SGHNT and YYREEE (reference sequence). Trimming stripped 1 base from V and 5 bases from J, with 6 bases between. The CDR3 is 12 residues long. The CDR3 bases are TGTGCCAGCAGCTTGTTGCTAACTGAAGCTTTCTTT. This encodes CASSLLLTEAFF.

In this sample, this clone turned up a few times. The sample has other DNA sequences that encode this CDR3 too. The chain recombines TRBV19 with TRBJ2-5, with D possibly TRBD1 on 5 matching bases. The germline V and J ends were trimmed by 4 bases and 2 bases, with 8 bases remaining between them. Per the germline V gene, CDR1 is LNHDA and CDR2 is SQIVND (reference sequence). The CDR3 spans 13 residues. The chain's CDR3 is CASSRGLQETQYF. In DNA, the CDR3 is TGTGCCAGTAGTAGGGGCCTACAAGAGACCCAGTACTTC.

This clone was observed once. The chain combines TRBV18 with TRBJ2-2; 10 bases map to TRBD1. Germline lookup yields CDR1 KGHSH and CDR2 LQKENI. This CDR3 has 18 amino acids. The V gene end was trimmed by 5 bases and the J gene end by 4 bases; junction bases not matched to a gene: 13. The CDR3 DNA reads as TGTGCCAGCTCATTCTCAATGACAGGGGGCGAGGTCACCGGGGAGCTGTTTTTT. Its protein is CASSFSMTGGEVTGELFF. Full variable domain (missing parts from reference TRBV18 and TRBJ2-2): NAGVMQNPRHLVRRRGQEARLRCSPMKGHSHVYWYRQLPEEGLKFMVYLQKENIIDESGMPKERFSAEFPKEGPSILRIQQVVRGDSAAYFCASSFSMTGGEVTGELFFGEGSRLTVL.

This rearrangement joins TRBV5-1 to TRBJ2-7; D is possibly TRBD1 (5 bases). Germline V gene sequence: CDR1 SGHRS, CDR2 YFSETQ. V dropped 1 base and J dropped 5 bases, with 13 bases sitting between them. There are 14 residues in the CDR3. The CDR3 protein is CASSLFRVGDEQYF. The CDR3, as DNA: TGCGCCAGCAGCTTGTTCAGGGTCGGCGACGAGCAGTACTTC.

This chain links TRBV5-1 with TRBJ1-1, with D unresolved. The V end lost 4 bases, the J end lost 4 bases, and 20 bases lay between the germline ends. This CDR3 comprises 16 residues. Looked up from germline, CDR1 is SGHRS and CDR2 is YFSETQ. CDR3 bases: TGCGCCAGCAGCCCTGCTCTTGGGCAGCGGTCCACTGAAGCTTTCTTT. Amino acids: CASSPALGQRSTEAFF. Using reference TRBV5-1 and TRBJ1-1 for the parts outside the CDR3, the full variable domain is KAGVTQTPRYLIKTRGQQVTLSCSPISGHRSVSWYQQTPGQGLQFLFEYFSETQRNKGNFPGRFSGRQFSNSRSEMNVSTLELGDSALYLCASSPALGQRSTEAFFGQGTRLTVV.